The 5 T cell receptor beta chains reported below all come from one sample, sequenced in a study of blood T cell repertoires in COVID-19. Assay used: immunoSEQ multiplex PCR; TCRdb lists only in-frame clones, some missing. Of 250,000 to 300,000 clones in the sample, approximately 89% were seen once. Material: peripheral blood. The receptors come from a woman aged 25 to 39 with COVID-19, enrolled during active disease.

This clone was recorded only once. V and J are TRBV2 and TRBJ1-1; D possibly corresponds to TRBD1 (6 bases). V lost 10 bases and J lost 0, with 15 bases in between. Germline loops: CDR1 SNHLY, CDR2 FYNNEI. The CDR3 loop spans 14 amino acids. As DNA, the CDR3 is TGTGCCACCGGGGGGGGGCGGTTGAACACTGAAGCTTTCTTT. It yields the protein CATGGGRLNTEAFF.

This clone was seen only a few times. CDR3 sequence reads: CASSVRGGPGQDGYTF. CDR3 nucleotides: TGTGCCAGCAGCGTCCGAGGGGGACCTGGCCAGGATGGCTACACCTTC. The gene calls are TRBV9 and TRBJ1-2, with D perhaps TRBD1 (6 bases). Per the germline V gene, CDR1 is SGDLS and CDR2 is YYNGEE. V lost 2 bases and J lost 6, with 20 bases in between. The CDR3 is made up of 16 amino acids.

This clone was seen only once. This rearrangement joins TRBV7-9 to TRBJ2-5; D might be TRBD2 (5 bases). Germline CDR1 reads SEHNR; CDR2 reads FQNEAQ (reference sequence). V was cut by 5 bases and J by 9 bases, with 13 bases left in between. The CDR3 has 12 amino acids. CDR3 sequence (DNA): TGTGCCAGCAGCGCGGGTTGGTCGGCCCAGTACTTC. Translated: CASSAGWSAQYF.

This sequence joins TRBV19 and TRBJ1-1, with TRBD1 as a possible D gene (5 bases). The CDR3 runs 14 residues. Germline loops: CDR1 LNHDA, CDR2 SQIVND (reference sequence). V was clipped by 7 bases and J by 5 bases, with 17 bases between them. The CDR3 DNA follows: TGTGCCAGTACCCTAGGGGAGGGGCGAACTGAAGCTTTCTTT. This sequence encodes CASTLGEGRTEAFF.

V gene TRBV7-9 combines with J gene TRBJ1-3, with TRBD1 matching 8 bases. Germline V gene lookup returns CDR1 SEHNR and CDR2 FQNEAQ (reference sequence). The J segment lost 0 bases and the V segment lost 3 bases, leaving 10 bases of the junction unmatched. CDR3 size: 18 residues. The DNA of the CDR3 is TGTGCCAGCAGCTTCGTCACGGGGCAGGGGGCCTCTGGAAACACCATATATTTT. Protein product: CASSFVTGQGASGNTIYF.